The next 16 T cell receptor beta chains were all read from a single sample in a study of blood T cell repertoires in COVID-19. TCRdb's copy holds only in-frame clones and misses some; the assay was immunoSEQ multiplex PCR. The data show about 100,000 clones, approximately 92% seen once. The specimen was peripheral blood. The receptors derive from a woman aged 80 or over with acute or convalescent COVID-19.

This clone has just a few counts. V usage is TRBV24-1 and J usage is TRBJ2-2; 9 nucleotides agree with TRBD1. Germline values: CDR1 KGHDR, CDR2 SFDVKD. V shed 4 bases and J 7 bases; nucleotides not matched to a gene: 15. The CDR3 runs to 18 residues. The CDR3 bases are TGTGCCACCAGTGAAGTCCCGGGACAGGGAATTAAGGACGGGGAGCTGTTTTTT. The encoded protein is CATSEVPGQGIKDGELFF.

This clone showed up just once. The rearrangement joins TRBV28 to TRBJ1-4; the D is unclear. This CDR3 is built from 14 residues. With 3 bases removed from V and 8 bases from J, the gap between germline ends came to 13 bases. CDR1 MDHEN and CDR2 SYDVKM come from the germline V gene. CDR3 sequence reads: CASSFPGVREKLFF. CDR3 bases: TGTGCCAGCAGTTTCCCCGGAGTAAGGGAAAAACTGTTTTTT.

Only one count was recorded for this clone. This chain uses TRBV6-6 with TRBJ2-7, with 11 bases identical to TRBD2. The germline CDR1 and CDR2 sequences are MNHNY and SVGAGI (reference sequence). The CDR3 covers 15 residues. The ends lost 5 bases at V and 4 bases at J; junction bases unmatched: 7. This CDR3 is CASSPGTSGSYEQYF. CDR3 DNA: TGTGCCAGCAGTCCAGGGACTAGCGGTAGTTACGAGCAGTACTTC.

In this sample, this clone turned up once. The chain recombines TRBV20-1 with TRBJ2-3; D uncertain. The V end lost 3 bases, the J end lost 4 bases, and 5 bases lay between the germline ends. This CDR3 is 11 amino acids long. CDR1 is DFQATT, CDR2 SNEGSKA, per germline (reference sequence). The CDR3 region has the DNA TGCAGTGCTAGCCCCGCAGATACGCAGTATTTT. Translating it yields CSASPADTQYF.

The chain links TRBV27 to TRBJ2-3; D perhaps matches TRBD2 (5 bases). V lost 1 base, J lost 2 bases, and 13 bases lay in between. The V gene's germline CDR1 is MNHEY and CDR2 SMNVEV (reference sequence). CDR3 length: 16 residues. CDR3 DNA sequence: TGTGCCAGCAGTTTATGGGCGCGGGCACCCACAGATACGCAGTATTTT. Amino acids: CASSLWARAPTDTQYF.

This chain uses TRBV30 with TRBJ1-1; the D is unclear. Per germline, CDR1 GTSNPN and CDR2 SVGIG (reference sequence). V was cut by 0 bases and J by 8 bases, with 10 bases left in between. This CDR3 spans 12 amino acids. The CDR3 DNA sequence: TGTGCCTGGAGTGTACGTTCCGAGGAAGCTTTCTTT. This encodes CAWSVRSEEAFF. Using reference TRBV30 and TRBJ1-1 for the parts outside the CDR3, the full variable domain is SQTIHQWPATLVQPVGSPLSLECTVEGTSNPNLYWYRQAAGRGLQLLFYSVGIGQISSEVPQNLSASRPQDRQFILSSKKLLLSDSGFYLCAWSVRSEEAFFGQGTRLTVV.

The chain uses TRBV7-9 and TRBJ2-3; TRBD1 agrees at 9 bases. CDR3 size: 16 residues. Trimming cost V 3 bases and J 4 bases; bases outside gene matches: 8. Germline V gene data show CDR1 as SEHNR and CDR2 as FQNEAQ (reference sequence). The CDR3 sequence is CASSFSGTGFADTQYF. The CDR3 bases are TGTGCCAGCAGCTTTTCCGGGACAGGGTTTGCAGATACGCAGTATTTT. Variable domain in full (rest from reference TRBV7-9 and TRBJ2-3): DTGVSQNPRHKITKRGQNVTFRCDPISEHNRLYWYRQTLGQGPEFLTYFQNEAQLEKSRLLSDRFSAERPKGSFSTLEIQRTEQGDSAMYLCASSFSGTGFADTQYFGPGTRLTVL.

The chain combines TRBV7-8 with TRBJ2-7; tentative D call: TRBD1 (6 bases). Germline V gene lookup returns CDR1 SGHVS and CDR2 FQNEAQ. The CDR3 length is 13 residues. Between the trimmed V and J ends, which lost 3 bases and 6 bases, there was a span of 12 bases. CDR3 coding DNA: TGTGCCAGCAGCTTCCAGGGGTTTGGCGAGCAGTACTTC. Translating it yields CASSFQGFGEQYF.

V usage is TRBV19 and J usage is TRBJ1-2, with 10 bases lining up with TRBD1. CDR3 length: 19 residues. J lost 0 bases, V lost 8 bases, and 18 bases had no gene match. CDR1 and CDR2 (germline): LNHDA, SQIVND (reference sequence). CDR3 sequence reads: CASGVTATGGLFPNYGYTF. CDR3 in DNA: TGTGCCAGTGGGGTCACAGCGACAGGGGGCCTCTTCCCTAACTATGGCTACACCTTC.

J is TRBJ2-1 and V is TRBV6-5, with 8 positions matching TRBD1. CDR1 and CDR2 (germline): MNHEY, SVGAGI. This CDR3 contains 13 residues. With V trimmed by 6 bases and J by 10 bases, 8 bases remained unmatched. The chain's CDR3 is CASRQNAGGEQFF. In DNA, the CDR3 is TGTGCCAGCAGACAGAATGCAGGGGGCGAGCAGTTCTTC.

This chain connects TRBV6-5 to TRBJ2-2; TRBD2 agrees at 13 bases. Germline CDR1 reads MNHEY; CDR2 reads SVGAGI. Unmatched junction bases numbered 4, after V lost 8 bases and J lost 7 bases. The CDR3 has 14 amino acids. CDR3 in DNA: TGTGCCAGCCAGACTAGCGGGGGGTTCGGGGAGCTGTTTTTT. This codes for CASQTSGGFGELFF.

The chain combines TRBV5-1 with TRBJ2-1; 7 bases fit TRBD2. Per germline, CDR1 SGHRS and CDR2 YFSETQ. The V gene end was trimmed by 4 bases and the J gene end by 10 bases; junction bases not matched to a gene: 8. The CDR3 has 13 residues. As DNA, the CDR3 is TGCGCCAGCAGCCCCCGCCCGACTAGCGAGCAGTTCTTC. It yields the protein CASSPRPTSEQFF.

The J gene is TRBJ2-7, the V gene TRBV6-5; possibly TRBD2 for D (5 bases). Trimming cost V 6 bases and J 2 bases, with 11 bases left between them. The germline V gene has CDR1 MNHEY and CDR2 SVGAGI. CDR3 length: 13 residues. The DNA of the CDR3 is TGTGCCAGCAGCGGGGTACCACCCTACGAGCAGTACTTC. This gives the protein CASSGVPPYEQYF.

V usage is TRBV5-1 and J usage is TRBJ1-1; perhaps TRBD1 as D (5 bases). Trimming removed 4 bases at V and 1 base at J, with 14 bases between. The CDR3 is 15 residues long. In germline, CDR1 is SGHRS, CDR2 YFSETQ. The CDR3 DNA reads as TGCGCCAGCAGCCTGGCAGGGCGGGAGAACACTGAAGCTTTCTTT. Translating gives CASSLAGRENTEAFF.

The chain employs TRBV15 and TRBJ2-7; 10 bases align to TRBD2. The V segment lost 1 base and the J segment 4 bases; nucleotides outside the gene matches: 7. CDR1 and CDR2 (germline): LNHNV, YYDKDF (reference sequence). There are 16 residues in the CDR3. In nucleotides, the CDR3 is TGTGCCACCAGCAGAGCTCTAGCGGGGGCAGGATACGAGCAGTACTTC. Amino acid sequence: CATSRALAGAGYEQYF.

The chain employs TRBV28 and TRBJ2-1; 12 positions agree with TRBD1. The CDR3 consists of 15 residues. Trimming took 6 bases from V and 7 from J; bases not matched to a gene: 7. Germline V gene sequence: CDR1 MDHEN, CDR2 SYDVKM. Here the CDR3 DNA reads TGTGCCAGCAGCCGCCAGGGACAGGGGGCGAATGAGCAGTTCTTC. Encoded protein: CASSRQGQGANEQFF.